The 29 T cell receptor beta chains below come from one sample, sequenced in a study of OX40 agonist ivuxolimab in advanced cancers. Generated by immunoSEQ multiplex PCR, the TCRdb table keeps only in-frame clones and is missing some. The sample includes some 50,000 clones, around 86% of them seen just once. The source was CD4+ or CD8+ T cells sorted from blood, collected in a trial of the OX40 agonist ivuxolimab. The receptor source for this set is an adult with an advanced solid tumor such as melanoma, head and neck, liver or kidney cancer.

This chain connects TRBV7-8 to TRBJ2-3; 8 nucleotides match TRBD2. CDR1 is SGHVS, CDR2 FQNEAQ, per germline. The V and J ends lost 5 bases and 6 bases, in that order; junction bases with no gene match: 13. CDR3 size: 16 residues. CDR3 sequence: CASSRLLSAGVDTQYF. The CDR3 nucleotides are TGTGCCAGCAGCCGACTCCTCTCAGCGGGGGTCGATACGCAGTATTTT.

J is TRBJ2-2 and V is TRBV15; 9 bases align to TRBD2. CDR1 and CDR2 from the germline V gene are LNHNV and YYDKDF (reference sequence). The CDR3 loop spans 16 amino acids. V lost 0 bases, J lost 7 bases, and 6 bases stayed unmatched. The DNA for the CDR3 is TGTGCCACCAGCAGAGATCGGGGACTAGCCGGCGGGGAGCTGTTTTTT. This sequence encodes CATSRDRGLAGGELFF.

This chain connects TRBV2 to TRBJ2-3; no definite D call. Germline V gene data show CDR1 as SNHLY and CDR2 as FYNNEI. Trimming removed 6 bases at V and 2 bases at J, with 12 bases between. The CDR3 length is 14 residues. CDR3 nucleotide sequence: TGTGCCAGCAGAGACACTACCCACACAGATACGCAGTATTTT. It translates to CASRDTTHTDTQYF. Based on the CDR3 plus reference TRBV2 and TRBJ2-3, the full variable domain is EPEVTQTPSHQVTQMGQEVILRCVPISNHLYFYWYRQILGQKVEFLVSFYNNEISEKSEIFDDQFSVERPDGSNFTLKIRSTKLEDSAMYFCASRDTTHTDTQYFGPGTRLTVL.

This chain uses TRBV5-1 with TRBJ2-5, with D perhaps TRBD1 (5 bases). Germline V gene lookup returns CDR1 SGHRS and CDR2 YFSETQ. With 1 base removed from V and 5 bases from J, the gap between germline ends came to 9 bases. The CDR3 runs 13 residues. CDR3 region: CASSLTGSETQYF. DNA of the CDR3: TGCGCCAGCAGCTTGACAGGATCCGAGACCCAGTACTTC.

This chain links TRBV29-1 with TRBJ1-2, with 10 bases lining up with TRBD1. Germline-derived CDR1 and CDR2 are SQVTM and ANQGSEA. This CDR3 comprises 17 residues. Trimming removed 3 bases from V and 4 bases from J; junction bases left unmatched: 14. The CDR3 region has the DNA TGCAGCGTTGATGGTTATTTGAGGGACAGGGGTGTCTATGGCTACACCTTC. This codes for CSVDGYLRDRGVYGYTF.

This clone showed up just a few times. The chain uses TRBV11-2 and TRBJ2-5, with TRBD2 matching over 10 bases. Germline V CDR1 and CDR2: SGHAT, FQNNGV. J was trimmed by 3 bases and V by 5 bases; bases with no gene match: 9. CDR3 length equals 16 residues. The chain's CDR3 is CASSRYQLAGKETQYF. The CDR3 nucleotides are TGTGCCAGCAGCCGATACCAACTAGCGGGAAAAGAGACCCAGTACTTC.

This clone was seen just once. The rearrangement uses TRBV6-1 and TRBJ2-7; unclear D gene. V was cut by 3 bases and J by 3 bases, with 12 bases left in between. The CDR3 runs to 14 residues. Germline loops: CDR1 MNHNS, CDR2 SASEGT. The CDR3 loop is CASSEDSSYYEQYF. The CDR3 region has the DNA TGTGCCAGCAGTGAGGATAGCAGTTACTACGAGCAGTACTTC.

This chain links TRBV27 with TRBJ1-1; D not resolved. The germline V and J ends were trimmed by 6 bases and 4 bases, with 21 bases remaining between them. Germline lookup yields CDR1 MNHEY and CDR2 SMNVEV (reference sequence). The CDR3 spans 16 residues. CDR3 region: CASSGAGIPKSTEAFF. In DNA form, the CDR3 reads TGTGCCAGCAGCGGCGCCGGGATCCCAAAAAGCACTGAAGCTTTCTTT.

J is TRBJ2-2 and V is TRBV6-1, with 12 bases matching TRBD1. V gave up 6 bases and J gave up 7 bases; unmatched junction bases: 6. The CDR3 totals 15 residues. The germline CDR1 and CDR2 sequences are MNHNS and SASEGT. The chain's CDR3 is CASRRGQGASGELFF. Written as DNA, the CDR3 is TGTGCCAGCAGGCGGGGACAGGGGGCGAGCGGGGAGCTGTTTTTT.

J is TRBJ2-7 and V is TRBV5-4, with a tentative D call TRBD2 (6 bases). The CDR3 has 14 amino acids. In germline, CDR1 is SGHNT, CDR2 YYREEE (reference sequence). With 2 bases removed from V and 3 bases from J, the gap between germline ends came to 12 bases. The CDR3 nucleotides read TGTGCCAGCAGCTTTGGAGGGGAAGGCTACGAGCAGTACGTC. Encoded protein: CASSFGGEGYEQYV.

This chain connects TRBV5-1 to TRBJ2-1; 7 positions agree with TRBD1. J lost 5 bases, V lost 1 base, and 9 bases had no gene match. The CDR3 extends over 16 amino acids. CDR1 is SGHRS and CDR2 is YFSETQ in the germline V gene. For the CDR3, the DNA is TGCGCCAGCAGCTTGCAGGCAGGGGGACGGGACAATGAGCAGTTCTTC. As protein: CASSLQAGGRDNEQFF.

This sequence joins TRBV11-2 and TRBJ2-5; D gene uncertain. The length of the CDR3 is 13 residues. Germline V gives CDR1 SGHAT, CDR2 FQNNGV. Deletions cut 1 base from V and 4 bases from J, with 7 bases between. The CDR3 is CASSLGVRETQYF. As DNA, the CDR3 is TGTGCCAGCAGCTTAGGCGTGCGAGAGACCCAGTACTTC.

V is TRBV6-5 and J is TRBJ2-4, with a weak D call TRBD1 (5 bases). CDR3 length: 12 residues. Germline CDR1 MNHEY, CDR2 SVGAGI. The V end was cut by 5 bases, the J end by 10 bases, with 12 bases between. The DNA of the CDR3 is TGTGCCAGCAGTCCCGACAGTGATATTCAGTACTTC. Its translation: CASSPDSDIQYF.

J is TRBJ1-6 and V is TRBV11-2; D is possibly TRBD1 (5 bases). In germline, CDR1 is SGHAT, CDR2 FQNNGV. V gave up 6 bases and J gave up 4 bases, with 13 bases separating them. This CDR3 is 15 amino acids long. This CDR3 reads CASRTGTDYNSPLHF. The CDR3 bases are TGTGCCAGCAGGACCGGGACGGATTATAATTCACCCCTCCACTTT.

This rearrangement joins TRBV5-1 to TRBJ1-1, with D maybe TRBD1 (5 bases). The V end lost 4 bases, the J end lost 0 bases, and 10 bases lay between the germline ends. Germline loops: CDR1 SGHRS, CDR2 YFSETQ. The CDR3 extends over 14 amino acids. This CDR3 reads CASSLGPMNTEAFF. The CDR3 nucleotides are TGCGCCAGCAGCCTGGGACCCATGAACACTGAAGCTTTCTTT.

This chain links TRBV19 with TRBJ1-3; 8 bases agree with TRBD1. The CDR3 totals 14 residues. The trim removed 9 bases at V and 1 base at J, leaving 5 bases unmatched. The V gene's germline CDR1 is LNHDA and CDR2 SQIVND (reference sequence). CDR3 nucleotide sequence: TGTGCCAGCTCTCAGGGGGCTTCTGGAAACACCATATATTTT. Translated: CASSQGASGNTIYF. Filled out from reference TRBV19 and TRBJ1-3, the complete variable domain reads DGGITQSPKYLFRKEGQNVTLSCEQNLNHDAMYWYRQDPGQGLRLIYYSQIVNDFQKGDIAEGYSVSREKKESFPLTVTSAQKNPTAFYLCASSQGASGNTIYFGEGSWLTVV.

The chain has TRBV25-1 and TRBJ2-4; TRBD2 might be the D (7 bases). The CDR3 contains 18 residues. The germline CDR1 and CDR2 sequences are MGHDK and SYGVNS. Between the trimmed V and J ends, which lost 3 bases and 1 base, there was a span of 19 bases. This CDR3 reads CASSDGGRGGSAKNIQYF. In DNA form, the CDR3 reads TGTGCCAGCAGTGATGGGGGGCGGGGCGGGAGTGCCAAAAACATTCAGTACTTC. Drawing the rest from reference TRBV25-1 and TRBJ2-4, the complete variable domain is EADIYQTPRYLVIGTGKKITLECSQTMGHDKMYWYQQDPGMELHLIHYSYGVNSTEKGDLSSESTVSRIRTEHFPLTLESARPSHTSQYLCASSDGGRGGSAKNIQYFGAGTRLSVL.

The genes are TRBV6-6 and TRBJ2-7; 8 bases line up with TRBD1. Trimming took 7 bases from V and 2 from J; bases not matched to a gene: 7. This CDR3 contains 14 residues. CDR1 is MNHNY and CDR2 is SVGAGI in the germline V gene (reference sequence). For the CDR3, the DNA is TGTGCCAGCAAACCACAGGGGGGACCCTACGAGCAGTACTTC. It is translated as CASKPQGGPYEQYF.

The chain links TRBV7-6 to TRBJ1-2; D remains ambiguous. Trimming pared 5 bases from V and 2 bases from J, leaving 9 bases between. The CDR3 covers 13 residues. Germline V CDR1 and CDR2: SGHVS, FNYEAQ. Written as DNA, the CDR3 is TGTGCCAGCAGCCCCGGGCGGAACTATGGCTACACCTTC. Protein product: CASSPGRNYGYTF.

V gene TRBV27 combines with J gene TRBJ1-4; possible D gene TRBD1, 6 bases. Germline V gene lookup returns CDR1 MNHEY and CDR2 SMNVEV (reference sequence). V lost 7 bases and J lost 8, with 17 bases in between. The CDR3 has 14 residues. This chain's CDR3 is CASMGAQDGEKLFF. Written as DNA, the CDR3 is TGTGCCAGCATGGGGGCGCAGGATGGGGAAAAACTGTTTTTT.

The genes are TRBV28 and TRBJ2-2; 8 bases map to TRBD1. Germline-derived CDR1 and CDR2 are MDHEN and SYDVKM. Germline trimming cut 1 base from V and 4 bases from J; bases unmatched to any gene: 8. This CDR3 comprises 17 residues. The CDR3 region is CASSLSQGASITGELFF. DNA for the CDR3: TGTGCCAGCAGTTTATCCCAGGGGGCAAGTATCACCGGGGAGCTGTTTTTT.

The chain has TRBV10-1 and TRBJ2-3; D not certain. Looked up from germline, CDR1 is WNHNN and CDR2 is SYGVQD (reference sequence). V was trimmed by 3 bases and J by 8 bases, leaving 15 bases between them. The CDR3 extends over 14 amino acids. DNA of the CDR3: TGCGCCAGCAGTGACCTCAGAGGATCGGTTACGCAGTATTTT. This codes for CASSDLRGSVTQYF.

V is TRBV27 and J is TRBJ1-6, with unresolved D. The V gene lost 7 bases and the J gene lost 1 base, with 11 bases spanning the gap. Germline V gives CDR1 MNHEY, CDR2 SMNVEV (reference sequence). The CDR3 has 15 amino acids. The CDR3 sequence is CASTEGRSYNSPLHF. The CDR3, as DNA: TGTGCCAGCACTGAGGGCCGTTCCTATAATTCACCCCTCCACTTT.

V usage is TRBV5-4 and J usage is TRBJ2-1, with 9 bases matching TRBD2. The germline V gene has CDR1 SGHNT and CDR2 YYREEE (reference sequence). CDR3 length equals 14 residues. V lost 3 bases, J lost 10 bases, and 8 bases stayed unmatched. The CDR3 DNA is TGTGCCAGCAGCTCAGCGGGGGGCCGATGGGAGCAGTTCTTC. Protein: CASSSAGGRWEQFF.

This clone showed up just once. V gene TRBV5-1 combines with J gene TRBJ2-5; 12 bases map to TRBD2. V lost 1 base, J lost 2 bases, and 3 bases stayed unmatched. Germline values: CDR1 SGHRS, CDR2 YFSETQ. The CDR3 length is 16 residues. CDR3 in amino acids: CASSLSLAGGQETQYF. The CDR3 coding sequence is TGCGCCAGCAGCTTGTCTCTAGCGGGGGGGCAAGAGACCCAGTACTTC.

DNA of the CDR3: TGTGCCAGCAGGACAGGGTCTAACTATGGCTACACCTTC. Translation gives CASRTGSNYGYTF. V and J are TRBV6-6 and TRBJ1-2, with 7 bases aligning to TRBD1. J gave up 0 bases and V 6 bases, and 1 base lay outside the gene matches. The CDR3 length is 13 residues. CDR1 and CDR2 from the germline V gene are MNHNY and SVGAGI (reference sequence).

The chain couples TRBV28 to TRBJ2-3, with 11 bases matching TRBD1. From germline, CDR1 is MDHEN and CDR2 SYDVKM. Trimming removed 4 bases from V and 4 bases from J; junction bases left unmatched: 4. The CDR3 extends over 15 amino acids. The CDR3 sequence: CASSSGTGGPDTQYF. The CDR3 coding sequence is TGTGCCAGCAGTTCCGGGACAGGGGGTCCAGATACGCAGTATTTT.

The CDR3 here is CASSLLGDRGHQQYF. The CDR3 coding sequence is TGTGCCAGCAGCTTACTTGGGGACAGGGGCCACCAACAGTACTTC. The chain recombines TRBV27 with TRBJ2-5; 10 nucleotides match TRBD1. CDR1 and CDR2 from the germline V gene are MNHEY and SMNVEV (reference sequence). J lost 11 bases, V lost 6 bases, and 15 bases had no gene match. The CDR3 runs 15 residues.

The V call is TRBV27, the J call TRBJ2-1, with 7 positions matching TRBD2. CDR1 and CDR2 (germline): MNHEY, SMNVEV (reference sequence). This CDR3 has 16 amino acids. The junction had 13 bases not matched to a gene; V was cut back by 6 bases and J by 5 bases. The CDR3 protein is CASSLIGGGPHNEQFF. In nucleotides, the CDR3 is TGTGCCAGCAGCCTGATTGGGGGAGGGCCCCACAATGAGCAGTTCTTC.